The 27 T cell receptor beta chains below come from one sample, sequenced in a study of cytomegalovirus exposure and HLA in healthy donors. The assay was immunoSEQ multiplex PCR, and TCRdb's table has in-frame clones only and misses some. The sample carries 130,000 to 150,000 clones, roughly 90% recorded once. Sample: PBMCs. These receptors all stem from a man aged 18 to 29 in good health and CMV-seronegative.

The gene calls are TRBV19 and TRBJ1-2, with TRBD1 matching 9 bases. Trimming cost V 8 bases and J 4 bases; bases outside gene matches: 14. This CDR3 has 16 amino acids. The germline CDR1 and CDR2 sequences are LNHDA and SQIVND (reference sequence). The CDR3 region has the DNA TGTGCCAGTGCCCCCCGGTGGGACAGGGCCCTCTATGGCTACACCTTC. Protein product: CASAPRWDRALYGYTF.

This rearrangement joins TRBV9 to TRBJ2-1; 7 bases align to TRBD1. This CDR3 is built from 16 residues. Germline V CDR1 and CDR2: SGDLS, YYNGEE. The trim removed 4 bases at V and 6 bases at J, leaving 13 bases unmatched. CDR3 residues: CASSPRQGMGSNEQFF. As DNA, the CDR3 is TGTGCCAGCAGCCCCCGACAGGGAATGGGAAGCAATGAGCAGTTCTTC.

The gene calls are TRBV7-2 and TRBJ1-5; a weak D match, TRBD1 (6 bases). The CDR3 contains 13 residues. The V and J ends lost 5 bases and 5 bases respectively, with 10 bases between them. The germline gives CDR1 SGHTA, CDR2 FQGNSA. The CDR3 nucleotides read TGTGCCAGCAGCCCACAGGGAGATCAGCCCCAGCATTTT. Amino acids: CASSPQGDQPQHF.

The CDR3 bases are TGCGCCAGCAGTTCCGGGACAGCCTATACTATTAACTATGGCTACACCTTC. It codes for CASSSGTAYTINYGYTF. The chain joins TRBV5-1 to TRBJ1-2; 7 bases line up with TRBD1. Germline V lookup: CDR1 SGHRS, CDR2 YFSETQ. With 5 bases clipped from V and 1 base from J, the junction kept 14 bases outside the gene matches. The CDR3 sequence is 17 residues long.

The chain couples TRBV11-2 to TRBJ2-1; D gene ambiguous. Looked up from germline, CDR1 is SGHAT and CDR2 is FQNNGV. V dropped 2 bases and J dropped 5 bases, with 7 bases sitting between them. CDR3 length equals 13 residues. The CDR3 loop reads CASSLSFDNEQFF. CDR3 coding DNA: TGTGCCAGCAGCTTAAGCTTTGACAATGAGCAGTTCTTC.

The chain joins TRBV9 to TRBJ1-1; TRBD1 agrees at 9 bases. The V gene end was trimmed by 0 bases and the J gene end by 1 base; junction bases not matched to a gene: 10. CDR1 and CDR2 (germline): SGDLS, YYNGEE. CDR3 length equals 18 residues. The CDR3 here is CASSVGLGTGNQNTEAFF. As DNA, the CDR3 is TGTGCCAGCAGCGTAGGTCTGGGGACAGGGAACCAGAACACTGAAGCTTTCTTT.

The V and J genes are TRBV11-2 and TRBJ1-2; 11 bases fit TRBD1. J lost 7 bases, V lost 4 bases, and 5 bases had no gene match. CDR1 is SGHAT, CDR2 FQNNGV, per germline. The CDR3 length is 14 residues. The CDR3 spells CASSSGQGGFGYTF. For the CDR3, the DNA is TGTGCCAGCAGCTCGGGACAGGGGGGTTTTGGCTACACCTTC. Drawing the rest from reference TRBV11-2 and TRBJ1-2, the complete variable domain is EAGVAQSPRYKIIEKRQSVAFWCNPISGHATLYWYQQILGQGPKLLIQFQNNGVVDDSQLPKDRFSAERLKGVDSTLKIQPAKLEDSAVYLCASSSGQGGFGYTFGSGTRLTVV.

This rearrangement joins TRBV5-4 to TRBJ2-7; weak D call: TRBD2 (6 bases). The CDR3 runs 17 residues. The germline gives CDR1 SGHNT, CDR2 YYREEE (reference sequence). V lost 3 bases, J lost 0 bases, and 19 bases lay in between. The CDR3 bases are TGTGCCAGCAGCTGTCCAATTACGGGAGTCCCCTCCTACGAGCAGTACGTC. Its translation: CASSCPITGVPSYEQYV.

The gene calls are TRBV19 and TRBJ2-1; D gene uncertain. The CDR3 is 17 amino acids. Germline lookup yields CDR1 LNHDA and CDR2 SQIVND (reference sequence). The V end was cut by 6 bases, the J end by 0 bases, with 18 bases between. The CDR3 loop reads CASRPSPQKSSYNEQFF. CDR3 coding DNA: TGTGCCAGTAGACCATCCCCTCAGAAAAGCTCCTACAATGAGCAGTTCTTC. The full variable domain, with the rest looked up from reference TRBV19 and TRBJ2-1, is DGGITQSPKYLFRKEGQNVTLSCEQNLNHDAMYWYRQDPGQGLRLIYYSQIVNDFQKGDIAEGYSVSREKKESFPLTVTSAQKNPTAFYLCASRPSPQKSSYNEQFFGPGTRLTVL.

This chain uses TRBV5-1 with TRBJ1-1; 7 bases agree with TRBD1. V lost 4 bases, J lost 1 base, and 4 bases stayed unmatched. CDR3 length: 14 residues. The germline gives CDR1 SGHRS, CDR2 YFSETQ. CDR3 region: CASSPRTGNTEAFF. CDR3 nucleotide sequence: TGCGCCAGCAGCCCACGGACAGGGAACACTGAAGCTTTCTTT.

The gene calls are TRBV2 and TRBJ1-2, with D tentatively TRBD1 (6 bases). V lost 2 bases and J 5 bases, leaving 9 bases between the germline ends. The CDR3 contains 13 residues. CDR1 is SNHLY, CDR2 FYNNEI, per germline. The CDR3 DNA reads as TGTGCCAGCAGTGAAAACAGGGAGTATGGCTACACCTTC. Its protein is CASSENREYGYTF.

The rearrangement uses TRBV30 and TRBJ1-2; D might be TRBD1 (6 bases). The CDR3 sequence is 12 residues long. Trimming stripped 1 base from V and 8 bases from J, with 11 bases between. The germline V gene encodes CDR1 GTSNPN and CDR2 SVGIG (reference sequence). The CDR3 sequence: CAWSAGEGGYTF. CDR3 bases: TGTGCCTGGAGTGCAGGGGAAGGGGGCTACACCTTC.

The gene calls are TRBV10-3 and TRBJ2-3, with 10 bases identical to TRBD2. Germline V gene lookup returns CDR1 ENHRY and CDR2 SYGVKD. The CDR3 extends over 13 amino acids. J gave up 3 bases and V 10 bases, and 4 bases lay outside the gene matches. CDR3 DNA sequence: TGTGCCAACGGACTAGCGGAGACAGATACGCAGTATTTT. This codes for CANGLAETDTQYF.

This clone came up once. This sequence joins TRBV27 and TRBJ2-1, with 10 bases matching TRBD2. Germline CDR1 MNHEY, CDR2 SMNVEV (reference sequence). J gave up 9 bases and V 3 bases, and 5 bases lay outside the gene matches. CDR3 size: 14 residues. DNA for the CDR3: TGTGCCAGCAGTTTTGTTAGCGGGGGGCGTGAGCAGTTCTTC. Its translation is CASSFVSGGREQFF.

CDR3 residues: CATIGQGASNEQFF. Here the CDR3 DNA reads TGTGCCACGATAGGACAGGGGGCTTCCAATGAGCAGTTCTTC. The V gene is TRBV19, the J gene TRBJ2-1; TRBD1 matches at 11 bases. Germline CDR1 reads LNHDA; CDR2 reads SQIVND (reference sequence). V trimming: 10 bases; J trimming: 6 bases; junction bases outside the gene matches: 8. The CDR3 is 14 amino acids.

V usage is TRBV6-6 and J usage is TRBJ1-5; maybe TRBD1 (6 bases). Germline V lookup: CDR1 MNHNY, CDR2 SVGAGI (reference sequence). There are 14 residues in the CDR3. Deletions cut 7 bases from V and 0 bases from J, with 10 bases between. CDR3 amino acids: CASNRVYSNQPQHF. The CDR3 DNA sequence: TGTGCCAGCAACAGGGTATATAGCAATCAGCCCCAGCATTTT.

This sequence joins TRBV11-3 and TRBJ2-7; TRBD2 is a possible D gene (6 bases). V was trimmed by 4 bases and J by 2 bases, leaving 12 bases between them. This CDR3 spans 14 amino acids. CDR1 is SGHNT and CDR2 is YENEEA in the germline V gene. The CDR3 protein is CASSSRGGPYEQYV. The CDR3 bases are TGTGCCAGCAGCTCCCGTGGAGGGCCCTACGAGCAGTACGTC.

The chain couples TRBV5-1 to TRBJ2-7, with D perhaps matching TRBD1 (5 bases). This CDR3 contains 15 residues. Trimming took 0 bases from V and 6 from J, leaving 16 bases between them. Germline V gene sequence: CDR1 SGHRS, CDR2 YFSETQ. This CDR3 is CASSLGIGAGVEQYF. CDR3 nucleotide sequence: TGCGCCAGCAGCTTGGGCATAGGGGCCGGTGTCGAGCAGTACTTC.

This chain joins TRBV5-1 and TRBJ2-1; D gene ambiguous. CDR3 length equals 14 residues. V was pared by 4 bases and J by 3 bases, with 11 bases between. Germline CDR1 reads SGHRS; CDR2 reads YFSETQ. The CDR3 spells CASSPETGYNEQFF. The CDR3 DNA is TGCGCCAGCAGCCCGGAGACGGGCTACAATGAGCAGTTCTTC. Full variable domain (rest looked up from reference TRBV5-1 and TRBJ2-1): KAGVTQTPRYLIKTRGQQVTLSCSPISGHRSVSWYQQTPGQGLQFLFEYFSETQRNKGNFPGRFSGRQFSNSRSEMNVSTLELGDSALYLCASSPETGYNEQFFGPGTRLTVL.

The chain joins TRBV9 to TRBJ1-2; 8 bases fit TRBD1. Unmatched junction bases numbered 17, after V lost 5 bases and J lost 5 bases. Looked up from germline, CDR1 is SGDLS and CDR2 is YYNGEE. CDR3 length: 17 amino acids. The CDR3 nucleotides read TGTGCCAGCAGTCACTCTAGGGAGAGACAGGGGTTATATGGCTACACCTTC. It codes for CASSHSRERQGLYGYTF.

The chain joins TRBV12-5 to TRBJ2-3; the match to TRBD2 covers 14 bases. Germline loops: CDR1 LGHNT, CDR2 FRNRAP. V was clipped by 6 bases and J by 2 bases; unmatched bases: 10. This CDR3 spans 18 amino acids. CDR3 coding DNA: TGTGCTAGTGGGACAGGGACTAGCGGGGGCGGGCTCACAGATACGCAGTATTTT. It yields the protein CASGTGTSGGGLTDTQYF.

This chain joins TRBV27 and TRBJ1-1; D possibly corresponds to TRBD1 (6 bases). Looked up from germline, CDR1 is MNHEY and CDR2 is SMNVEV (reference sequence). The CDR3 has 15 residues. V was clipped by 2 bases and J by 0 bases, with 10 bases between them. The CDR3 DNA reads as TGTGCCAGCAGTTTAAACAGGGAGATGAACACTGAAGCTTTCTTT. It is translated as CASSLNREMNTEAFF.

J is TRBJ2-3 and V is TRBV10-1; D may be TRBD2 (6 bases). Germline V gene lookup returns CDR1 WNHNN and CDR2 SYGVQD (reference sequence). The V end was cut by 0 bases, the J end by 3 bases, with 10 bases between. This CDR3 has 15 amino acids. This chain's CDR3 is CASSESGAGTDTQYF. CDR3 nucleotide sequence: TGCGCCAGCAGTGAGTCAGGGGCGGGAACAGATACGCAGTATTTT.

The chain recombines TRBV5-1 with TRBJ2-3, with a weak D call TRBD1 (5 bases). The germline V and J ends were trimmed by 4 bases and 4 bases, with 7 bases remaining between them. The CDR3 has 12 amino acids. In germline, CDR1 is SGHRS, CDR2 YFSETQ. The CDR3 bases are TGCGCCAGCAGCATAGGGGCAGATACGCAGTATTTT. This gives the protein CASSIGADTQYF.

This chain joins TRBV5-6 and TRBJ1-2, with TRBD1 identical over 10 bases. Unmatched junction bases numbered 5, after V lost 8 bases and J lost 7 bases. CDR3 length: 12 amino acids. The germline CDR1 and CDR2 sequences are SGHDT and YYEEEE. The CDR3 loop is CASGQGVGGYTF. CDR3 nucleotide sequence: TGTGCCAGTGGACAGGGGGTTGGTGGCTACACCTTC.

The chain uses TRBV5-1 and TRBJ2-1, with D hard to call. The CDR3 length is 16 residues. CDR1 is SGHRS and CDR2 is YFSETQ in the germline V gene. V lost 0 bases to trimming and J lost 0 bases, with 10 bases between them. In DNA form, the CDR3 reads TGCGCCAGCAGCTTGGGACTCCTTAGCTCCTACAATGAGCAGTTCTTC. This codes for CASSLGLLSSYNEQFF. The complete variable domain, with remaining parts taken from reference TRBV5-1 and TRBJ2-1, reads KAGVTQTPRYLIKTRGQQVTLSCSPISGHRSVSWYQQTPGQGLQFLFEYFSETQRNKGNFPGRFSGRQFSNSRSEMNVSTLELGDSALYLCASSLGLLSSYNEQFFGPGTRLTVL.

This chain joins TRBV5-6 and TRBJ2-2; maybe TRBD1 (5 bases). V lost 3 bases and J 16 bases, leaving 19 bases between the germline ends. Germline V lookup: CDR1 SGHDT, CDR2 YYEEEE. This CDR3 is 13 amino acids long. As DNA, the CDR3 is TGTGCCAGCAGCTCCGACAGTCCCAGTCGGCCGTTTTTT. The encoded protein is CASSSDSPSRPFF.